Shown below are 18 T cell receptor beta chains from a single sample sequenced in a study of blood T cells in healthy people across ages. Through a sample-barcoded 5' primer and a J-beta primer mix, a second PCR was run for roughly 6 to 12 cycles. TCRdb fed the 5' RACE reads into MiXCR, producing one record per CDR3 protein. Here the sample spans around 670,000 distinct CDR3 sequences, approximately 30% being singletons. The sample was blood. Every receptor here comes from a woman older than 75 in good health.

At least ten counts were recorded for this clonotype. The CDR3 DNA sequence: TGCAGCGTTGAGGGCCGGGAGGATACGCAGTATTTT. This codes for CSVEGREDTQYF. The chain uses TRBV29-1 and TRBJ2-3; TRBD2 might be the D (6 bases). Deletions cut 3 bases from V and 6 bases from J, with 10 bases between. The CDR3 spans 12 residues. Germline V lookup: CDR1 SQVTM, CDR2 ANQGSEA.

This clonotype has at least ten counts. V is TRBV4-1 and J is TRBJ2-7; 7 nucleotides match TRBD2. The ends lost 4 bases at V and 5 bases at J; junction bases unmatched: 14. Germline V gene lookup returns CDR1 MGHRA and CDR2 YSYEKL. This CDR3 comprises 16 residues. The DNA for the CDR3 is TGCGCCAGCAGCCGAGAGCCTCAGGGAGGGGAGGACGAGCAGTACTTC. This translates into CASSREPQGGEDEQYF.

The rearrangement uses TRBV5-4 and TRBJ2-1; D is possibly TRBD2 (5 bases). Trimming stripped 0 bases from V and 7 bases from J, with 17 bases between. The CDR3 is 16 residues long. Germline assignment: CDR1 SGHNT and CDR2 YYREEE (reference sequence). The CDR3 nucleotides are TGTGCCAGCAGCTTGGAAGGCGCTAGCCGACATAATGAGCAGTTCTTC. Translating it yields CASSLEGASRHNEQFF.

DNA for the CDR3: TGTGCCAGCAGCTCCGGAGGCGGCAACACTGAAGCTTTCTTT. It translates to CASSSGGGNTEAFF. V and J are TRBV7-9 and TRBJ1-1; no clear D. Trimming stripped 4 bases from V and 2 bases from J, with 11 bases between. Germline CDR1 SEHNR, CDR2 FQNEAQ (reference sequence). This CDR3 has 14 amino acids. The full variable domain, in which reference TRBV7-9 and TRBJ1-1 provide the parts outside the CDR3, is DTGVSQNPRHKITKRGQNVTFRCDPISEHNRLYWYRQTLGQGPEFLTYFQNEAQLEKSRLLSDRFSAERPKGSFSTLEIQRTEQGDSAMYLCASSSGGGNTEAFFGQGTRLTVV.

This clonotype was counted many times. This rearrangement joins TRBV12-3 or TRBV12-4 to TRBJ1-2, with D maybe TRBD1 (5 bases). V was clipped by 2 bases and J by 4 bases, with 8 bases between them. This CDR3 has 13 amino acids. The CDR3 is CASSLWGFYGYTF. CDR3 in DNA: TGTGCCAGCAGTTTATGGGGGTTCTATGGCTACACCTTC.

The chain joins TRBV28 to TRBJ2-5; 8 bases agree with TRBD2. The CDR3 totals 15 residues. J lost 4 bases, V lost 4 bases, and 8 bases had no gene match. In germline, CDR1 is MDHEN, CDR2 SYDVKM. The CDR3 DNA reads TGTGCCAGCAGTTCCCTTGGCGGGAGGAGAGAGACCCAGTACTTC. Residues: CASSSLGGRRETQYF.

This clonotype occurred many times. V and J are TRBV7-2 and TRBJ2-3; 8 bases match TRBD1. V shed 3 bases and J 4 bases; nucleotides not matched to a gene: 6. Germline values: CDR1 SGHTA, CDR2 FQGNSA. There are 15 residues in the CDR3. The CDR3: CASSFLDRAADTQYF. Here the CDR3 DNA reads TGTGCCAGCAGCTTTCTGGACAGGGCTGCAGATACGCAGTATTTT.

This clonotype was detected a few times. The genes are TRBV12-3 or TRBV12-4 and TRBJ1-1, with TRBD1 as a possible D gene (5 bases). The CDR3 loop spans 11 amino acids. Trimming removed 4 bases at V and 7 bases at J, with 7 bases between. The CDR3 DNA follows: TGTGCCAGCAGTTCTGGGGGTGAAGCTTTCTTT. Translation gives CASSSGGEAFF.

This clonotype came up many times. The chain links TRBV7-9 to TRBJ1-2; D gene ambiguous. The CDR3 sequence is 13 residues long. Germline values: CDR1 SEHNR, CDR2 FQNEAQ (reference sequence). V lost 7 bases, J lost 2 bases, and 11 bases lay in between. CDR3 loop: CASTQEGNYGYTF. DNA of the CDR3: TGTGCCAGCACCCAGGAAGGGAACTATGGCTACACCTTC.

This clonotype was picked up many times. The chain is built from TRBV29-1 and TRBJ2-1; D possibly corresponds to TRBD1 (5 bases). Germline CDR1 is SQVTM and CDR2 is ANQGSEA. V shed 1 base and J shed 0 bases, with 10 bases lying between them. The CDR3 is made up of 15 amino acids. Here the CDR3 reads CSVEAGSLSYNEQFF. CDR3 coding DNA: TGCAGCGTTGAAGCAGGGTCCCTCTCCTACAATGAGCAGTTCTTC.

Comment on this clonotype: This may be a read error, as it is one base from a much larger clone. V and J are TRBV2 and TRBJ2-1; D remains ambiguous. The better agreement between TRBJ2-7 and the DNA end casts doubt on the J call. Germline-derived CDR1 and CDR2 are SNHLY and FYNNEI. The CDR3 is 13 residues long. The CDR3 region is CASRSASYNEQYF. CDR3 sequence (DNA): TGTGCCAGCAGGTCGGCTTCCTACAATGAGCAGTACTTC.

This clonotype appeared many times. The chain carries TRBV20-1 and TRBJ1-2; D gene unclear. The germline CDR1 and CDR2 sequences are DFQATT and SNEGSKA (reference sequence). The V end was cut by 0 bases, the J end by 4 bases, with 9 bases between. The CDR3 extends over 13 amino acids. CDR3 DNA sequence: TGCAGTGCTAGAGAGATAAGCGGCTATGGCTACACCTTC. Translating gives CSAREISGYGYTF.

This clonotype was counted at least ten times. J is TRBJ2-4 and V is TRBV20-1; D tentatively reads TRBD1 or TRBD2 (5 bases each). The CDR3 spans 15 residues. CDR1 DFQATT and CDR2 SNEGSKA come from the germline V gene (reference sequence). The V gene lost 6 bases and the J gene lost 8 bases, with 23 bases spanning the gap. CDR3 residues: CSAIRDGEPGDIQYF. The DNA of the CDR3 is TGCAGTGCCATCCGGGACGGGGAGCCTGGGGACATTCAGTACTTC.

This rearrangement joins TRBV4-2 to TRBJ2-1, with 10 bases fitting TRBD1. This CDR3 is built from 16 residues. Looked up from germline, CDR1 is LGHNA and CDR2 is YNFKEQ. With V trimmed by 2 bases and J by 4 bases, 5 bases remained unmatched. This CDR3 is CASSQRQGAGYNEQFF. CDR3 coding DNA: TGTGCCAGCAGCCAACGACAGGGGGCAGGTTACAATGAGCAGTTCTTC.

The sample holds many counts of this clonotype. The V call is TRBV5-1, the J call TRBJ2-5, with 8 positions matching TRBD2. V gave up 6 bases and J gave up 5 bases; unmatched junction bases: 3. This CDR3 contains 12 residues. The V gene's germline CDR1 is SGHRS and CDR2 YFSETQ. The CDR3 nucleotides are TGCGCCAGCATCGGGGGGGACGAGACCCAGTACTTC. Encoded protein: CASIGGDETQYF.

The table lists this clonotype with a few counts. CDR3 loop: CASSDSGVRQPQHF. The CDR3 DNA follows: TGTGCCAGCAGTGATTCGGGGGTAAGGCAGCCCCAGCATTTT. This chain joins TRBV6-1 and TRBJ1-5; a possible D gene is TRBD1 (5 bases). Trimming stripped 3 bases from V and 7 bases from J, with 13 bases between. The CDR3 loop spans 14 amino acids. Germline assignment: CDR1 MNHNS and CDR2 SASEGT.

The sample holds many counts of this clonotype. The chain has TRBV20-1 and TRBJ2-3; D possibly corresponds to TRBD2 (5 bases). Germline lookup yields CDR1 DFQATT and CDR2 SNEGSKA (reference sequence). There are 13 residues in the CDR3. V was clipped by 3 bases and J by 6 bases, with 13 bases between them. The CDR3 loop is CSARYAGGDTQYF. DNA for the CDR3: TGCAGTGCTAGGTATGCCGGAGGTGATACGCAGTATTTT.

Of note for this clonotype: This may stem from a read error, because a much larger clone lies one nucleotide away. The chain links TRBV7-9 to TRBJ2-5; 7 bases match TRBD2. With 5 bases clipped from V and 11 bases from J, the junction kept 14 bases outside the gene matches. The CDR3 runs to 14 residues. Per germline, CDR1 SEHNR and CDR2 FQNEAQ (reference sequence). The CDR3 is CASSKVGEGGEQYF. CDR3 in DNA: TGTGCCAGCAGCAAAGTAGGGGAGGGAGGTGAGCAGTACTTC. The whole variable domain, filled in from reference TRBV7-9 and TRBJ2-5, reads DTGVSQNPRHKITKRGQNVTFRCDPISEHNRLYWYRQTLGQGPEFLTYFQNEAQLEKSRLLSDRFSAERPKGSFSTLEIQRTEQGDSAMYLCASSKVGEGGEQYFGPGTRLLVL.